This T cell receptor beta chain was sequenced in a study of OX40 agonist ivuxolimab in advanced cancers. Data came from immunoSEQ multiplex PCR; TCRdb stores just in-frame clones and leaves some out. Of around 92,000 clones in the sample, roughly 94% were seen once. CDR3 length equals 16 residues. Deletions cut 2 bases from V and 5 bases from J, with 18 bases between. In germline, CDR1 is MNHEY, CDR2 SMNVEV (reference sequence). The origin of this receptor is an adult with an advanced solid tumor such as melanoma, head and neck, liver or kidney cancer. The genes are TRBV27 and TRBJ2-5; perhaps TRBD2 as D (6 bases). The sample consisted of CD4+ or CD8+ T cells sorted from blood, taken in a trial of the OX40 agonist ivuxolimab. In nucleotides, the CDR3 is TGTGCCAGCAGTTTAATAGGCGGGAAGGTCCGGGAGACCCAGTACTTC. This codes for CASSLIGGKVRETQYF.